Shown below are 20 T cell receptor beta chains from a single sample sequenced in a study of molecular identifiers for immune sequencing clone quantification. TCRdb re-called the PCR reads with MiXCR, one entry per CDR3 protein. In the table there are some 65,000 distinct CDR3 sequences, approximately 17% of which are singletons. The material sequenced was naive CD8+ T cells from blood, with Jurkat cell RNA spiked in. The subset here: FACS-sorted CD8+CD4-CCR7+CD45RA+ naive T cells. Receptors were obtained from a human donor in good health. Some libraries in this study had Jurkat cell RNA spiked in.

A remark on this clonotype: A much larger clonotype is one base distant, so this may be a read error. The genes are TRBV6-5 and TRBJ2-2; D may be TRBD1 (5 bases). The CDR3 is made up of 15 amino acids. V gave up 4 bases and J gave up 0 bases, with 9 bases separating them. CDR1 and CDR2 (germline): MNHEY, SVGAGI. CDR3 in amino acids: CASSFRTTNTGELFF. CDR3 nucleotides: TGTGCCAGCAGTTTCAGGACAACGAACACCGGGGAGCTGTTTTTT.

At least ten counts were recorded for this clonotype. This sequence joins TRBV20-1 and TRBJ1-1; D is undetermined. V was cut by 4 bases and J by 2 bases, with 8 bases left in between. Germline loops: CDR1 DFQATT, CDR2 SNEGSKA (reference sequence). The CDR3 totals 12 residues. DNA of the CDR3: TGCAGTGCTAAGGGATCCAACACTGAAGCTTTCTTT. This translates into CSAKGSNTEAFF.

This clonotype was seen at least ten times. The V gene is TRBV6-5, the J gene TRBJ2-7; 15 positions match TRBD2. Germline loops: CDR1 MNHEY, CDR2 SVGAGI. The J segment lost 7 bases and the V segment lost 2 bases, leaving 6 bases of the junction unmatched. The CDR3 has 16 amino acids. DNA for the CDR3: TGTGCCAGCAGTTACAGGACTAGCGGGAGGGCCGGGGAGCAGTACTTC. Translated: CASSYRTSGRAGEQYF.

This clonotype is medium-sized by share. The V call is TRBV29-1, the J call TRBJ2-3; D call uncertain. Germline V gene lookup returns CDR1 SQVTM and CDR2 ANQGSEA. The CDR3 runs to 12 residues. V lost 2 bases, J lost 3 bases, and 6 bases lay in between. The CDR3 reads CSVELATDTQYF. The CDR3 DNA reads as TGCAGCGTTGAATTGGCGACAGATACGCAGTATTTT.

There are many counts of this clonotype. The chain carries TRBV11-2 and TRBJ2-7; a weak D match, TRBD2 (7 bases). CDR1 and CDR2 from the germline V gene are SGHAT and FQNNGV. Trimming took 5 bases from V and 2 from J, leaving 16 bases between them. CDR3 length: 15 residues. Here the CDR3 reads CASSLGGAPTYEQYF. The CDR3, as DNA: TGTGCCAGCAGCCTGGGGGGGGCTCCCACCTACGAGCAGTACTTC.

About this clonotype itself: A much larger clone lies one base from this, so it may be a read error. The chain combines TRBV7-9 with TRBJ2-6; 11 bases are shared with TRBD1. Per the germline V gene, CDR1 is SEHNR and CDR2 is FQNEAQ (reference sequence). This CDR3 is 16 amino acids long. V trimming: 11 bases; J trimming: 2 bases; junction bases outside the gene matches: 8. The CDR3 is CAGYRDRGTGANVLTF. The CDR3 nucleotides are TGTGCCGGTTACCGGGACAGGGGGACTGGGGCCAACGTCCTGACTTTC.

The table lists this clonotype with many counts. V gene TRBV11-2 combines with J gene TRBJ1-1; D might be TRBD1 (6 bases). Germline lookup yields CDR1 SGHAT and CDR2 FQNNGV. This CDR3 has 15 amino acids. Trimming left V 6 bases short and J 1 base short, with 15 bases between. The CDR3: CASREQGLANTEAFF. The CDR3 nucleotides are TGTGCCAGCAGGGAACAGGGCCTGGCGAACACTGAAGCTTTCTTT.

On this clonotype itself: This may arise from a read error, as a much more abundant clone is one base away. The chain uses TRBV4-1 and TRBJ1-1; possible D gene TRBD1, 6 bases. Germline lookup yields CDR1 MGHRA and CDR2 YSYEKL. This CDR3 contains 15 residues. The CDR3 region has the DNA TGCGTCAGCAGCCAGGGGCGGAAGCTGGGCACTGAAGCTTTCTTT. Residues: CVSSQGRKLGTEAFF.

J is TRBJ1-5 and V is TRBV19, with D perhaps TRBD1 (6 bases). The V and J ends lost 2 bases and 3 bases respectively, with 17 bases between them. The V gene's germline CDR1 is LNHDA and CDR2 SQIVND (reference sequence). There are 17 residues in the CDR3. This chain's CDR3 is CASSIIQGRVPNQPQHF. DNA of the CDR3: TGTGCCAGTAGTATAATTCAGGGGAGGGTCCCCAATCAGCCCCAGCATTTT. The full variable domain, its missing parts supplied by reference TRBV19 and TRBJ1-5, is DGGITQSPKYLFRKEGQNVTLSCEQNLNHDAMYWYRQDPGQGLRLIYYSQIVNDFQKGDIAEGYSVSREKKESFPLTVTSAQKNPTAFYLCASSIIQGRVPNQPQHFGDGTRLSIL.

This clonotype appeared many times. CDR3: CASSSRIADLNYNEQFF. In DNA form, the CDR3 reads TGTGCCAGCAGTTCACGGATAGCGGACTTGAACTACAATGAGCAGTTCTTC. J is TRBJ2-1 and V is TRBV28; possibly TRBD2 for D (6 bases). Germline CDR1 is MDHEN and CDR2 is SYDVKM. This CDR3 has 17 residues. V dropped 4 bases and J dropped 3 bases, with 19 bases sitting between them.

Comment on this clonotype: Since a much larger clone is just one base distant, this may be a read error. The genes are TRBV19 and TRBJ2-1; 7 bases fit TRBD2. This CDR3 spans 15 amino acids. Germline CDR1 and CDR2: LNHDA and SQIVND (reference sequence). The CDR3 DNA follows: TGTGCCGGTAGTATAGATCCGCTAGCGGTCAATGAGCAGTTCTTC. Protein product: CAGSIDPLAVNEQFF.

This clonotype was detected ten times or more. The chain employs TRBV7-2 and TRBJ2-3; 7 bases map to TRBD1. This CDR3 spans 15 amino acids. V shed 8 bases, J shed 3 bases, and the junction held 11 bases outside the gene matches. CDR1 and CDR2 (germline): SGHTA, FQGNSA. CDR3 amino acids: CASARGGFRTDTQYF. The CDR3 coding sequence is TGTGCCAGCGCCAGAGGGGGCTTTCGAACAGATACGCAGTATTTT.

In this sample, this clonotype turned up many times. The chain has TRBV7-9 and TRBJ2-3; the match to TRBD2 covers 9 bases. Germline V gene lookup returns CDR1 SEHNR and CDR2 FQNEAQ (reference sequence). CDR3 length: 18 residues. The V and J ends lost 4 bases and 1 base, in that order; junction bases with no gene match: 12. The CDR3 coding sequence is TGTGCCAGCAGCTCCTATGCGGGAGGGCCTTCAGGCACAGATACGCAGTATTTT. The encoded protein is CASSSYAGGPSGTDTQYF.

Of note for this clonotype: A much larger clone is a single base away; this may be a read error. The chain links TRBV11-2 to TRBJ2-7; 8 bases match TRBD2. The CDR3 is made up of 15 amino acids. Germline V gene lookup returns CDR1 SGHAT and CDR2 FQNNGV. CDR3 region: CASSYGRASSYEQDF. CDR3 DNA sequence: TGTGCCAGCAGCTACGGGAGGGCCAGCTCCTACGAGCAGGACTTC.

This clonotype occurred once. A read error may produce the germline difference seen at one junction end. The chain combines TRBV5-6 with TRBJ2-4; the D gene is possibly TRBD1 (6 bases). Germline CDR1 is SGHDT and CDR2 is YYEEEE. The CDR3 sequence is 15 residues long. This CDR3 is CASGFSTEGENIQYF. The DNA for the CDR3 is TGTGCCAGCGGCTTCTCCACTGAGGGGGAAAACATTCAGTACTTC.

This clonotype was found many times. This chain joins TRBV11-2 and TRBJ2-1; weak D call: TRBD1 (7 bases). The CDR3 is 16 residues long. Trimming stripped 0 bases from V and 8 bases from J, with 17 bases between. Germline assignment: CDR1 SGHAT and CDR2 FQNNGV. The CDR3 is CASSLDWAGGFYEQFF. The CDR3 DNA reads TGTGCCAGCAGCTTAGATTGGGCAGGGGGGTTCTATGAGCAGTTCTTC.

This clonotype was counted ten times or more. The CDR3: CASSLVQGADTQYF. The CDR3 coding sequence is TGCGCCAGCAGCTTGGTTCAGGGGGCAGATACGCAGTATTTT. The J gene is TRBJ2-3, the V gene TRBV5-1, with TRBD1 matching over 7 bases. Per germline, CDR1 SGHRS and CDR2 YFSETQ. The V segment lost 0 bases and the J segment 4 bases; nucleotides outside the gene matches: 2. There are 14 residues in the CDR3.

In its sample, this clonotype was seen many times. This rearrangement joins TRBV28 to TRBJ2-2; D uncertain. CDR1 and CDR2 (germline): MDHEN, SYDVKM. The V gene lost 1 base and the J gene lost 1 base, with 4 bases spanning the gap. This CDR3 is 14 amino acids long. The DNA of the CDR3 is TGTGCCAGCAGTTTATTGGAGAACACCGGGGAGCTGTTTTTT. Protein product: CASSLLENTGELFF.

This clonotype was seen ten or more times. The chain is built from TRBV20-1 and TRBJ2-1; D might be TRBD1 or TRBD2, each matching 5 bases. CDR3 size: 14 residues. V lost 2 bases and J 3 bases, leaving 11 bases between the germline ends. Germline V gene lookup returns CDR1 DFQATT and CDR2 SNEGSKA (reference sequence). CDR3 region: CSARLGESYNEQFF. The CDR3 nucleotides are TGCAGTGCTAGACTGGGGGAGAGCTACAATGAGCAGTTCTTC.

The table lists this clonotype with a few counts. In DNA form, the CDR3 reads TGTGCCAGCACCCCCGAGGGCGAGCAGTACTTC. Residues: CASTPEGEQYF. V gene TRBV12-3 or TRBV12-4 combines with J gene TRBJ2-7, with D perhaps matching TRBD2 (5 bases). There are 11 residues in the CDR3. V lost 7 bases to trimming and J lost 6 bases, with 10 bases between them.